This TCR beta chain was recovered during a study of control samples from healthy donors and cancer patients. This CDR3 is built from 17 residues. Germline V gene data show CDR1 as SGDLS and CDR2 as YYNGEE. The trim removed 0 bases at V and 1 base at J, leaving 6 bases unmatched. TCRdb's copy holds only in-frame clones and misses some; the assay was immunoSEQ multiplex PCR. Here the sample spans tens of thousands of clones, approximately 84% being singletons. The chain couples TRBV9 to TRBJ2-2; TRBD2 matches 7 bases. This TCR came from a woman aged 50 to 60 in good health. The sequenced material came from blood. CDR3 in amino acids: CASSVALGGGNTGELFF. CDR3 in DNA: TGTGCCAGCAGCGTAGCCCTCGGCGGGGGGAACACCGGGGAGCTGTTTTTT.